This T cell receptor (beta chain) was recorded in a study of blood T cell repertoires in COVID-19. Overall study: Sites in the United States, Italy and Spain provided acute and convalescent COVID-19 samples. The cDNA or gDNA used as material had been derived from T cells, B-cell-depleted T cells, or PBMCs.

Patients at the Seattle site were enrolled during active infection and followed longitudinally. CDR3 length: 14 residues. Trimming left V 0 bases short and J 7 bases short, with 13 bases between. Germline loops: CDR1 WNHNN, CDR2 SYGVQD (reference sequence). Original processing methods: Amplified reference gene primers provided the basis for estimating nucleated cell counts. This table comes from immunoSEQ multiplex PCR, and its TCRdb copy is limited to in-frame clones, with some not included. V, J and clone size derive from that table, while D and trimming were established from the DNA sequence. The sample lists 150,000 to 250,000 clones, 85% to 95% occurring once.

This receptor was identified in a man under 40 with COVID-19, enrolled during active disease. Sequencing was performed on peripheral blood. The chain uses TRBV10-1 and TRBJ2-7, with a tentative D call TRBD1 (5 bases). The CDR3 DNA sequence: TGCGCCAGCAGTGAGTCATGGGGCAGCCGGGAGCAGTACTTC. Translating gives CASSESWGSREQYF.